These 3 T cell receptor beta chains were sequenced from one sample in a study of technical replicates of blood from a handful of donors. The assay was immunoSEQ multiplex PCR, and TCRdb's table has in-frame clones only and misses some. The top ten clones hold approximately 0.22% of a sample with more than 90,000 clones, around 95% of them seen once. The sample consisted of T cells isolated from PBMCs. Source of these receptors: a human donor in good health.

The chain recombines TRBV7-9 with TRBJ2-7; 9 nucleotides align to TRBD2. The V gene's germline CDR1 is SEHNR and CDR2 FQNEAQ (reference sequence). The trim removed 8 bases at V and 7 bases at J, leaving 9 bases unmatched. This CDR3 is 13 amino acids long. The CDR3 DNA follows: TGTGCCAGCGGACCGACTAGCGGTGTAGAGCAGTACTTC. Residues: CASGPTSGVEQYF.

The chain carries TRBV28 and TRBJ2-7; 7 nucleotides line up with TRBD1. Trimming took 5 bases from V and 3 from J; bases not matched to a gene: 7. Germline CDR1 is MDHEN and CDR2 is SYDVKM. The CDR3 has 14 residues. The CDR3, as DNA: TGTGCCAGCAGTAATAGGGGACAGTTCTACGAGCAGTACTTC. This sequence encodes CASSNRGQFYEQYF.

V is TRBV11-2 and J is TRBJ1-5; 7 positions match TRBD1. The junction had 5 bases not matched to a gene; V was cut back by 5 bases and J by 13 bases. Germline loops: CDR1 SGHAT, CDR2 FQNNGV. This CDR3 region has 11 residues. The CDR3 DNA is TGTGCCAGCAGCCCCTTGACAGGGCAGCATTTT. Its translation: CASSPLTGQHF.